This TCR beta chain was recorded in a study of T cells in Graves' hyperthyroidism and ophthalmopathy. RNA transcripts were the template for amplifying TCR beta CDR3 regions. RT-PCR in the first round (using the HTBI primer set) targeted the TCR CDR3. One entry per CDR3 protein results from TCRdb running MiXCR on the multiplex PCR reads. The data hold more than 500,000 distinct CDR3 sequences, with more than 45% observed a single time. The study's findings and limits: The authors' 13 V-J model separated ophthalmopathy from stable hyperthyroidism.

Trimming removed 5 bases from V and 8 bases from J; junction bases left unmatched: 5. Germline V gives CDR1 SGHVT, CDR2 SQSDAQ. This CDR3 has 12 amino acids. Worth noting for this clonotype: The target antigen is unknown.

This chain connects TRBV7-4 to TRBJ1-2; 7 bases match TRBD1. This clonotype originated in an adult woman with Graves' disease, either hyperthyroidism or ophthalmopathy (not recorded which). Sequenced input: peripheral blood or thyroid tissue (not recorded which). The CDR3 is CASSGQDSGYTF. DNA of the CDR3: TGTGCCAGCAGCGGACAGGACTCGGGCTACACCTTC.